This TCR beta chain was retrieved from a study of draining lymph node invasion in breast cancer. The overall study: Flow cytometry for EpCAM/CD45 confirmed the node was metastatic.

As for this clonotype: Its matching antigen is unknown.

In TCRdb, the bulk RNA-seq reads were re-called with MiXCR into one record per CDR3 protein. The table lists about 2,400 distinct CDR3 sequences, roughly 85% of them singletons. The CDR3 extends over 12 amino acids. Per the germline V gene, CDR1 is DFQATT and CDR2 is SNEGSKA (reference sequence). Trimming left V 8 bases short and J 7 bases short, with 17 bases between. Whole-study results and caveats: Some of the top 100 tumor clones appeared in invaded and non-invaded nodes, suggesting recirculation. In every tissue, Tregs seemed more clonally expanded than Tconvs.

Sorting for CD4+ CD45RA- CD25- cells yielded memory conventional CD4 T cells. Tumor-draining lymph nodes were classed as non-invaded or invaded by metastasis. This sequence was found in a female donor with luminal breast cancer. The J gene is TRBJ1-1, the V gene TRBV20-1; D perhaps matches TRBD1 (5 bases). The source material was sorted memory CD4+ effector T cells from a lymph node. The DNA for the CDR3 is TGCAGTTCCCAGGGACCAATTGGTGAAGCTTTCTTT. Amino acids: CSSQGPIGEAFF.